This TCR beta chain is drawn from a study of T cell repertoires in cytomegalovirus infection. TCRdb recomputed calls from the reads with MiXCR, one row per CDR3 protein. Among under 850,000 distinct CDR3 sequences, roughly 36% were seen once, and the ten largest hold around 2.8%. Material for sequencing was PBMCs. The receptor comes from a human donor in good health (CMV status not recorded). Some clones in this sample may be carry-over from other donors' samples.

CDR3 DNA sequence: TGCAGTGCTAGAGATCCTAGCAATCAGCCCCAGCATTTT. Its translation is CSARDPSNQPQHF. This chain joins TRBV20-1 and TRBJ1-5, with D uncertain. Trimming removed 0 bases from V and 0 bases from J, with 3 bases in between. The CDR3 runs 13 residues. From germline, CDR1 is DFQATT and CDR2 SNEGSKA (reference sequence).